This T cell receptor beta chain is drawn from a study of human T cells and chemical hapten exposure. As originally analysed: Sample-level TCR yields exhibited a median of roughly 96,000, with a range of roughly 20,000 to 700,000. TCRdb passed the RACE reads through MiXCR, listing each CDR3 protein once. The V and J calls were determined by TCRdb, not by the authors. Of over 85,000 distinct CDR3 sequences listed, 7% to 10% are singletons. CDR3 length: 12 residues. Germline loops: CDR1 SGHDN, CDR2 FVKESK. With 2 bases removed from V and 4 bases from J, the gap between germline ends came to 6 bases. Many counts were recorded for this clonotype. Regarding time point: patch test 2, 6 weeks after DPC sensitization. Treatment of the sample: therapeutic diphenylcyclopropenone sensitization with weekly scalp DPC.

V gene TRBV14 combines with J gene TRBJ2-7; D ambiguous. The receptor was isolated from a woman in her forties with alopecia areata. Some clones in this sample may be carry-over from other donors' samples. Sample: whole blood, taken in connection with sensitization to the hapten diphenylcyclopropenone (DPC). In DNA, the CDR3 is TGTGCCAGCAGCCAATCATGGTACGAGCAGTACTTC. It yields the protein CASSQSWYEQYF.